The 26 T cell receptor beta chains reported below all come from one sample, sequenced in a study of blood T cell repertoires in COVID-19. TCRdb keeps only in-frame clones here, not all; method: immunoSEQ multiplex PCR. The sample contains about 110,000 clones, roughly 80% of which appear only once. Sequencing was done on a sample of peripheral blood. Every receptor here comes from a woman aged 80 or over with acute or convalescent COVID-19.

The chain carries TRBV5-4 and TRBJ1-4; TRBD1 agrees at 9 bases. The CDR3 totals 15 residues. Germline V lookup: CDR1 SGHNT, CDR2 YYREEE (reference sequence). Trimming cost V 0 bases and J 7 bases; bases outside gene matches: 4. CDR3 in DNA: TGTGCCAGCAGCTTGGGGGGGACAGGGATTGAAAAACTGTTTTTT. Amino acids: CASSLGGTGIEKLFF.

This chain joins TRBV5-6 and TRBJ2-7; D is possibly TRBD1 (5 bases). Trimming stripped 2 bases from V and 3 bases from J, with 12 bases between. The CDR3 consists of 14 residues. CDR1 is SGHDT and CDR2 is YYEEEE in the germline V gene. CDR3 residues: CASSLPDSLYEQYV. CDR3 DNA sequence: TGTGCCAGCAGCTTACCTGACAGCCTCTACGAGCAGTACGTC.

The genes are TRBV11-3 and TRBJ2-1, with 9 bases fitting TRBD1. The CDR3 runs to 15 residues. In germline, CDR1 is SGHNT, CDR2 YENEEA. V shed 5 bases, J shed 5 bases, and the junction held 7 bases outside the gene matches. The CDR3 sequence is CASSTGGGLNNEQFF. The CDR3 DNA reads TGTGCCAGCAGCACAGGGGGCGGTCTAAACAATGAGCAGTTCTTC.

The chain has TRBV7-2 and TRBJ2-3; 13 bases match TRBD2. This CDR3 region has 14 residues. V was pared by 5 bases and J by 6 bases, with 2 bases of the junction left unmatched. In germline, CDR1 is SGHTA, CDR2 FQGNSA. DNA of the CDR3: TGTGCCAGCAGCCCACTAGCGGGAGGGGATACGCAGTATTTT. Its translation: CASSPLAGGDTQYF.

The chain uses TRBV4-1 and TRBJ1-1; 9 bases are a match to TRBD1. The CDR3 contains 15 residues. V shed 2 bases, J shed 2 bases, and the junction held 3 bases outside the gene matches. Looked up from germline, CDR1 is MGHRA and CDR2 is YSYEKL. CDR3 region: CASSQRDRANTEAFF. As DNA, the CDR3 is TGCGCCAGCAGCCAAAGGGACAGGGCCAACACTGAAGCTTTCTTT.

CDR3 amino acids: CASSYSTRAEQFF. The CDR3 coding sequence is TGTGCCAGCAGTTACTCTACCAGGGCCGAGCAGTTCTTC. The rearrangement uses TRBV6-6 and TRBJ2-1; tentatively, D is TRBD1 (5 bases). V lost 0 bases and J 10 bases, leaving 10 bases between the germline ends. The CDR3 runs 13 residues. Germline V lookup: CDR1 MNHNY, CDR2 SVGAGI (reference sequence).

This chain links TRBV11-1 with TRBJ1-2; TRBD1 matches 8 bases. Germline loops: CDR1 SGHAT, CDR2 FQDESV (reference sequence). V shed 4 bases and J 7 bases; nucleotides not matched to a gene: 8. This CDR3 spans 14 amino acids. CDR3 in amino acids: CASSWGGQGAGYTF. In DNA form, the CDR3 reads TGTGCCAGCAGCTGGGGCGGTCAGGGGGCTGGCTACACCTTC.

This sequence joins TRBV29-1 and TRBJ1-2; possible D gene TRBD1, 6 bases. The CDR3 loop spans 13 amino acids. Germline loops: CDR1 SQVTM, CDR2 ANQGSEA. Trimming stripped 6 bases from V and 4 bases from J, with 15 bases between. CDR3 sequence (DNA): TGCAGCGTATGGGACATAGGGGGCTATGGCTACACCTTC. This translates into CSVWDIGGYGYTF.

The chain is built from TRBV7-2 and TRBJ2-4; 7 bases match TRBD2. Losses at the gene ends were 2 bases for V and 7 bases for J; bases not matched to a gene: 5. This CDR3 spans 14 amino acids. Germline values: CDR1 SGHTA, CDR2 FQGNSA. The CDR3 region is CASSLWRGGNIQYF. The CDR3 DNA follows: TGTGCCAGCAGCTTATGGCGGGGAGGGAACATTCAGTACTTC.

The J gene is TRBJ1-2, the V gene TRBV2; D might be TRBD1 (5 bases). Trimming removed 5 bases from V and 7 bases from J, with 20 bases in between. Germline CDR1 and CDR2: SNHLY and FYNNEI. This CDR3 has 15 residues. This chain's CDR3 is CASSSAGAGLSGYTF. CDR3 DNA sequence: TGTGCCAGCAGTTCCGCGGGAGCAGGGTTGAGTGGCTACACCTTC.

CDR3 nucleotide sequence: TGTGCCAGCAGCGCCCGGACAGGGGGCGCAGGAGATACGCAGTATTTT. It encodes CASSARTGGAGDTQYF. V usage is TRBV5-4 and J usage is TRBJ2-3, with 11 bases matching TRBD1. The germline V gene has CDR1 SGHNT and CDR2 YYREEE (reference sequence). After removal of 4 bases from V and 5 bases from J, the junction contained 9 bases not matched to a gene. The CDR3 is made up of 16 amino acids.

The CDR3 DNA follows: TGCGCCAGCAGCTTGGCCGGAAGTGGGGGAGGCACTGAAGCTTTCTTT. Translating it yields CASSLAGSGGGTEAFF. This rearrangement joins TRBV5-1 to TRBJ1-1; tentative D call: TRBD1 (5 bases). Germline V gives CDR1 SGHRS, CDR2 YFSETQ. This CDR3 region has 16 residues. Trimming took 0 bases from V and 4 from J, leaving 16 bases between them.

This chain joins TRBV11-2 and TRBJ2-1; 8 bases fit TRBD1. Germline V gene data show CDR1 as SGHAT and CDR2 as FQNNGV. J was trimmed by 3 bases and V by 2 bases; bases with no gene match: 9. The CDR3 runs to 17 residues. CDR3 region: CASSLNPGQGIYNEQFF. The CDR3 DNA reads TGTGCCAGCAGCTTAAACCCCGGACAGGGCATCTACAATGAGCAGTTCTTC.

The chain combines TRBV19 with TRBJ1-5; 8 bases are a match to TRBD1. CDR3 length: 17 residues. V was pared by 0 bases and J by 6 bases, with 10 bases of the junction left unmatched. Germline V gene lookup returns CDR1 LNHDA and CDR2 SQIVND (reference sequence). The CDR3 nucleotides are TGTGCCAGTAGTATAGACCATCGGGCCAGGGGGCTTCAGCCCCAGCATTTT. Its translation: CASSIDHRARGLQPQHF. The full variable domain, rest sourced from reference TRBV19 and TRBJ1-5, is DGGITQSPKYLFRKEGQNVTLSCEQNLNHDAMYWYRQDPGQGLRLIYYSQIVNDFQKGDIAEGYSVSREKKESFPLTVTSAQKNPTAFYLCASSIDHRARGLQPQHFGDGTRLSIL.

The J gene is TRBJ1-4, the V gene TRBV5-1, with 7 positions matching TRBD1. V lost 3 bases, J lost 8 bases, and 7 bases stayed unmatched. The CDR3 spans 14 residues. Germline CDR1 is SGHRS and CDR2 is YFSETQ. As DNA, the CDR3 is TGCGCCAGCAGCTCGACAGGGTTCGAAGAAAAACTGTTTTTT. Protein: CASSSTGFEEKLFF.

The chain uses TRBV10-3 and TRBJ1-5; perhaps TRBD1 as D (5 bases). Between the trimmed V and J ends, which lost 3 bases and 3 bases, there was a span of 9 bases. This CDR3 has 14 residues. In germline, CDR1 is ENHRY, CDR2 SYGVKD. The CDR3, as DNA: TGTGCCATCAGTGACCAGGGTTACAATCAGCCCCAGCATTTT. It is translated as CAISDQGYNQPQHF.

The chain is built from TRBV18 and TRBJ1-2; TRBD1 is a possible D gene (5 bases). This CDR3 spans 13 amino acids. V was pared by 5 bases and J by 4 bases, with 11 bases between. From germline, CDR1 is KGHSH and CDR2 LQKENI. The CDR3, as DNA: TGTGCCAGCTCAGCAGTAGACAGCTATGGCTACACCTTC. This encodes CASSAVDSYGYTF.

The chain's CDR3 is CATSHQTGQPQHF. As DNA, the CDR3 is TGTGCCACCAGTCACCAAACAGGTCAGCCCCAGCATTTT. The rearrangement uses TRBV24-1 and TRBJ1-5; a weak D match, TRBD1 (5 bases). The V end lost 6 bases, the J end lost 6 bases, and 11 bases lay between the germline ends. The CDR3 loop spans 13 amino acids. CDR1 is KGHDR and CDR2 is SFDVKD in the germline V gene.

This sequence joins TRBV6-1 and TRBJ2-7; TRBD2 matches 13 bases. This CDR3 has 17 residues. The J segment lost 2 bases and the V segment lost 4 bases, leaving 8 bases of the junction unmatched. The germline CDR1 and CDR2 sequences are MNHNS and SASEGT. The CDR3 spells CASSGTSGSMGTYEQYV. In nucleotides, the CDR3 is TGTGCCAGCAGTGGGACTAGCGGGAGTATGGGGACCTACGAGCAGTACGTC.

This chain uses TRBV6-5 with TRBJ2-5; 7 positions agree with TRBD1. CDR3 length equals 15 residues. V dropped 6 bases and J dropped 2; count of bases not matched to a gene: 9. Germline CDR1 and CDR2: MNHEY and SVGAGI. DNA of the CDR3: TGTGCCAGCAGCCCCAGGGGGTCGGGACAAGAGACCCAGTACTTC. It yields the protein CASSPRGSGQETQYF.

The chain recombines TRBV19 with TRBJ2-2; maybe TRBD1 (6 bases). The CDR3 spans 13 residues. The germline CDR1 and CDR2 sequences are LNHDA and SQIVND (reference sequence). V was clipped by 4 bases and J by 7 bases, with 10 bases between them. Here the CDR3 DNA reads TGTGCCAGTAGTAGTCAGGGGATCGGGGAGCTGTTTTTT. It yields the protein CASSSQGIGELFF.

This chain joins TRBV10-1 and TRBJ1-5; unclear D gene. There are 16 residues in the CDR3. V was pared by 4 bases and J by 1 base, with 14 bases between. The V gene's germline CDR1 is WNHNN and CDR2 SYGVQD (reference sequence). Here the CDR3 reads CASSAGGRGSNQPQHF. CDR3 in DNA: TGCGCCAGCAGTGCCGGCGGGCGCGGGAGCAATCAGCCCCAGCATTTT.

This chain joins TRBV11-2 and TRBJ1-4; D unresolved. Germline values: CDR1 SGHAT, CDR2 FQNNGV. This CDR3 is built from 17 residues. V lost 4 bases, J lost 7 bases, and 22 bases lay in between. The CDR3 region is CASSSSENYLWSEKLFF. For the CDR3, the DNA is TGTGCCAGCAGCTCCTCCGAAAACTACCTCTGGAGTGAAAAACTGTTTTTT.

The rearrangement links TRBV19 to TRBJ2-3, with a possible D match to TRBD2 (6 bases). This CDR3 spans 14 amino acids. From germline, CDR1 is LNHDA and CDR2 SQIVND (reference sequence). The V end was cut by 6 bases, the J end by 0 bases, with 10 bases between. The CDR3 DNA follows: TGTGCCAGTAGGCGGGACTTTAGCACAGATACGCAGTATTTT. Translation: CASRRDFSTDTQYF.

The rearrangement joins TRBV9 to TRBJ2-5; TRBD2 aligns across 7 bases. Losses at the gene ends were 0 bases for V and 2 bases for J; bases not matched to a gene: 7. Germline CDR1 reads SGDLS; CDR2 reads YYNGEE. The CDR3 length is 16 residues. The CDR3 loop is CASSVGLGAGQETQYF. The CDR3 DNA is TGTGCCAGCAGCGTAGGTTTAGGAGCGGGGCAAGAGACCCAGTACTTC.

This chain uses TRBV5-1 with TRBJ1-1; unclear D gene. Trimming took off 2 bases at V and 3 bases at J, with 8 bases between the two ends. The CDR3 loop spans 13 amino acids. Germline V lookup: CDR1 SGHRS, CDR2 YFSETQ. The CDR3 here is CASSFSEDTEAFF. The CDR3 DNA is TGCGCCAGCAGCTTCTCCGAGGACACTGAAGCTTTCTTT.